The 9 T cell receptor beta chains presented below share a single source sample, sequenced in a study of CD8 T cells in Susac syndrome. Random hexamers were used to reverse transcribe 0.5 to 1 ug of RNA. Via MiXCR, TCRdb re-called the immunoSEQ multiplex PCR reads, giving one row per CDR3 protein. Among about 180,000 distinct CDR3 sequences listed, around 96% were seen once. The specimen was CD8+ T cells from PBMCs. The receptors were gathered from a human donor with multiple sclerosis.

The CDR3 region has the DNA TGTGCCACCTACGGGACAGCGAATGGCTACACCTTC. Translating gives CATYGTANGYTF. J is TRBJ1-2 and V is TRBV3-1; 7 bases match TRBD1. The germline CDR1 and CDR2 sequences are LGHDT and YNNKEL (reference sequence). Germline trimming cut 10 bases from V and 6 bases from J; bases unmatched to any gene: 8. The CDR3 length is 12 residues.

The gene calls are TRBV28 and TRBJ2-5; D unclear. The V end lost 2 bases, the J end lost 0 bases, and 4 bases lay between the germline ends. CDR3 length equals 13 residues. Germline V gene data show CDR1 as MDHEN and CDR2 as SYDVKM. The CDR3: CASSLANQETQYF. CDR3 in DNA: TGTGCCAGCAGTTTAGCGAACCAAGAGACCCAGTACTTC.

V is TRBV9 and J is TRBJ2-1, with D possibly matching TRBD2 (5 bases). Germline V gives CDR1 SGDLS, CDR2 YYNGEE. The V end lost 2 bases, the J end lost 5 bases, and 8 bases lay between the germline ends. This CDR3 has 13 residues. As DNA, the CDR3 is TGTGCCAGCAGCGTGGCCGGGGACAATGAGCAGTTCTTC. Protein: CASSVAGDNEQFF.

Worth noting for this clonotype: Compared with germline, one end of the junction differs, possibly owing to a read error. The CDR3 region has the DNA TGTGCCAGCAGGGAAGAGGGCTTGAACACTGAAGCTTTCTTT. Protein: CASREEGLNTEAFF. The chain carries TRBV2 and TRBJ1-1; no clear D. Germline V gene data show CDR1 as SNHLY and CDR2 as FYNNEI. CDR3 length: 14 residues.

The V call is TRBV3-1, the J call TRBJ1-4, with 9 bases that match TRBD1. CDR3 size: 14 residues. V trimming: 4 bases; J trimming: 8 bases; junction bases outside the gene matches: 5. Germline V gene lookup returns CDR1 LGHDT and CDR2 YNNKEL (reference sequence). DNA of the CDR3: TGTGCCAGCAGCCTCGGACAGGGGTGGGAAAAACTGTTTTTT. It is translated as CASSLGQGWEKLFF.

CDR3 sequence: CASSLFHGSAGTLYEQYF. The CDR3, as DNA: TGTGCCAGCAGTCTCTTTCACGGGTCGGCCGGGACGTTATACGAGCAGTACTTC. The rearrangement joins TRBV12-3 or TRBV12-4 to TRBJ2-7, with D tentatively TRBD1 or TRBD2 (5 bases each). The germline V and J ends were trimmed by 5 bases and 4 bases, with 27 bases remaining between them. CDR3 size: 18 residues.

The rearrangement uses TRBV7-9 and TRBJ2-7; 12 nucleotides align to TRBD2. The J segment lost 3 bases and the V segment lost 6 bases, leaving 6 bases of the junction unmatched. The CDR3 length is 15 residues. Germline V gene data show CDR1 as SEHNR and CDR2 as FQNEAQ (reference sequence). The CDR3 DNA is TGTGCCAGCAGTTCCCGACTAGCGGGGGACTACGAGCAGTACTTC. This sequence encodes CASSSRLAGDYEQYF.

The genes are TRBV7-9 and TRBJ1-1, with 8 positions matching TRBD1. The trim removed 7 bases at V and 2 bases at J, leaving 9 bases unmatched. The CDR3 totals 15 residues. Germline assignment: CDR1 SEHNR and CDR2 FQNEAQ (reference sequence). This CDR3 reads CASTMRTGLNTEAFF. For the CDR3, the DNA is TGTGCCAGCACCATGAGGACAGGGCTAAACACTGAAGCTTTCTTT.

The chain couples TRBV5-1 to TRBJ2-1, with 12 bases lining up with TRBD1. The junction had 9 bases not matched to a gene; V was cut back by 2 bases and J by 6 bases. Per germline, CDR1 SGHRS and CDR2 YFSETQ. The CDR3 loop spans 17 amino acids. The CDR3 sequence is CASSFWPGQGARNEQFF. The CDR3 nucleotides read TGCGCCAGCAGCTTCTGGCCGGGACAGGGGGCGCGCAATGAGCAGTTCTTC.